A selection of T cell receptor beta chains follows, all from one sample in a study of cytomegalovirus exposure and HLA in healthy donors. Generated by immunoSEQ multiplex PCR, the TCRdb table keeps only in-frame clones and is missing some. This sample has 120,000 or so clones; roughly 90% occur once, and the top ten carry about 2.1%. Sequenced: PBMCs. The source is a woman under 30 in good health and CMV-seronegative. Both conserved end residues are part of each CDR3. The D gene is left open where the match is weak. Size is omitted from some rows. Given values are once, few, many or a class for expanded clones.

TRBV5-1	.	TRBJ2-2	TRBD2	TGCGCCAGCAGCCCCAGCACTAGCGGGGGGAACACCGGGGAGCTGTTTTTT	CASSPSTSGGNTGELFF
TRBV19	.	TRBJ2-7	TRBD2	TGTGCCAGTAGTACACCGCCTAGCGGGAGGGCCGGGTACGAGCAGTACTTC	CASSTPPSGRAGYEQYF
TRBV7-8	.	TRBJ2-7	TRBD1	TGTGCCAGCAGCTTAGGGACAGGGGGCTCCTACGAGCAGTACTTC	CASSLGTGGSYEQYF
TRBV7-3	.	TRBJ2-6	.	TGTGCCAGCAGCTTAAAAGGCTCTAGCTCTGGGGCCAACGTCCTGACTTTC	CASSLKGSSSGANVLTF
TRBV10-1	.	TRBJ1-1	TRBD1	TGCGCCAGCAGTCACCGACAGGGGAGTACGGTCGCTGAAGCTTTCTTT	CASSHRQGSTVAEAFF
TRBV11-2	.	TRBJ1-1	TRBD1	TGTGCCAGCAGACGGACAGGGTCCGGAGCTTTCTTT	CASRRTGSGAFF
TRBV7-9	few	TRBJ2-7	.	TGTGCCAGCAGCTTAGCGGCAGGGGCCTACGAGCAGTACTTC	CASSLAAGAYEQYF
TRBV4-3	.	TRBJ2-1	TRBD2	TGCGCCAGCAGCCAGCTAGCGGGAGTAATCAATGAGCAGTTCTTC	CASSQLAGVINEQFF
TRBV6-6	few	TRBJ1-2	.	TGTGCCAGCAGGAAGGCAGCGTATGGCTACACCTTC	CASRKAAYGYTF
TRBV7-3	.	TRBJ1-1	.	TGTGCCAGCAGCGCCGGGTCCCCTGGAGGCACTGAAGCTTTCTTT	CASSAGSPGGTEAFF
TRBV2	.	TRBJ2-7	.	TGTGCCAGCAGTGAAGGCCCCAGGGACGAGCAGTACTTC	CASSEGPRDEQYF
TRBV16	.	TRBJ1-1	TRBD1	TGTGCCAGCAGCCCGGACAGGGTGGCTGAAGCTTTCTTT	CASSPDRVAEAFF
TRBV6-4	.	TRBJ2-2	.	TGTGCCAGCAGTGACTTCCCCGGCCAGGGGAATACCGGGGAGCTGTTTTTT	CASSDFPGQGNTGELFF
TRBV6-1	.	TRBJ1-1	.	TGTGCCAGCAGTGAACAACAGGGAAACACTGAAGCTTTCTTT	CASSEQQGNTEAFF
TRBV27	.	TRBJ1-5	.	TGTGCTAGCAGCTTAGTAGGGAGTCAGCCCCAGCATTTT	CASSLVGSQPQHF
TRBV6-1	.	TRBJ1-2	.	TGTGCCAGCCAAAAAGGGGGGGGAAACTATGGCTACACCTTC	CASQKGGGNYGYTF
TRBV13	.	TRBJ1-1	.	TGTGCCAGCAGCTTAGCAGGGTCCACTGAAGCTTTCTTT	CASSLAGSTEAFF
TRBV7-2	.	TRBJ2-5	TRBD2	TGTGCCAGCAGCCCCATGACTAGCGGGGGGAGTACCCAGTACTTC	CASSPMTSGGSTQYF
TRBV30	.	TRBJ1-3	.	TGTGCCTGGAGTAGGGGCGGTGGCCCTGGAAACACCATATATTTT	CAWSRGGGPGNTIYF
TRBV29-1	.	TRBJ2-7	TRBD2	TGCAGCGTGCCCGGGACTAGCGGTTACGAGCAGTACTTC	CSVPGTSGYEQYF
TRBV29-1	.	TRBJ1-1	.	TGCATTGCTCGGGGCGGGGGCCGCACTGAAGCTTTCTTT	CIARGGGRTEAFF
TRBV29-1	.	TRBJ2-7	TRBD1	TGCAGCGTTGGAGCCGGGACAGGGCGCAACAACGAGCAGTACTTC	CSVGAGTGRNNEQYF
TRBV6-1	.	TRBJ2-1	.	TGTGCCAGCAATAGTAACTTCCACAATGAGCAGTTCTTC	CASNSNFHNEQFF
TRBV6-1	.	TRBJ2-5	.	TGTGCCAGCAGTGATATGTGGAGTACGAAGACCCAGTACTTC	CASSDMWSTKTQYF
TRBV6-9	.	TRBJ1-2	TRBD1	TGTGCCAGCAGTTTCAGCGACAGGGACGGGCCAAACTATGGCTACACCTTC	CASSFSDRDGPNYGYTF
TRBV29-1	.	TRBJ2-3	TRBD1	TGCAGCGTGGGACAGGGGGCAACAGATACGCAGTATTTT	CSVGQGATDTQYF
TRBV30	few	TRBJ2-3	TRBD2	TGTGCCTGGAGAGTCGGGAGGGGGATAGATACGCAGTATTTT	CAWRVGRGIDTQYF
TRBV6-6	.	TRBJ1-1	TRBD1	TGTGCCAGCAGTTACTCGAGACAGGGGAACACTGAAGCTTTCTTT	CASSYSRQGNTEAFF
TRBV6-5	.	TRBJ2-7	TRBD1	TGTGCCAGCAGTTTGTGTAGGGGGCATTGCGAGCAGTACTTC	CASSLCRGHCEQYF
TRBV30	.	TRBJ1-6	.	TGTGCCTGGACTTATGGCACGGGGGGGTCACCCCTCCACTTT	CAWTYGTGGSPLHF
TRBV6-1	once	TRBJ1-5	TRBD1	TGTGCCAGCAGTGAAGGGGGACAGGGGAGCCAGCCCCAGCATTTT	CASSEGGQGSQPQHF
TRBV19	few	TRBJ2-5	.	TGTGCCAGTAGTCTGGACAGTTTTCGTGGGGAGGAGACCCAGTACTTC	CASSLDSFRGEETQYF
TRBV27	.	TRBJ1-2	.	TGTGCCAGCAGTTTATTCGGAGATGGCTACACCTTC	CASSLFGDGYTF
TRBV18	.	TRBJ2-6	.	TGTGCCAGCTCACATAATAGAGTTACTGGGGCCAACGTCCTGACTTTC	CASSHNRVTGANVLTF